Below, one T cell receptor (beta chain) is given with its context. The specificity of this receptor is unknown. There are no base qualities to consult, and no much larger clone falls within one base. CDR1 and CDR2, per the germline V gene, are KGHSH and LQKENI. There are 15 amino acids in the CDR3, from cysteine to phenylalanine inclusive. The DNA shown is the 45-base CDR3, in frame from base 1. The junction shows trimming of 1 base on V and 2 bases on J, and the gene matches do not reach 5 bases of it. These data are taken from a study of cytotoxic CD8 clonotypes in ibrutinib-treated CLL (dated by TCRdb to the early 2020s). General notes on the study: In this cohort, about 15 patients were treatment-naive and fewer than 13 were relapsed/refractory, while fewer than 18 had unmutated IGHV. Responses were partial in approximately 24 patients and complete in 2; after median approximately 67 months follow-up, about 14 stayed in remission and some twelve progressed. Samples at response were collected after a median of about 13 months of treatment, with a range of about 6 to 36 months. An average of 255,043 productive templates and 80,000 to 100,000 productive rearrangements was obtained per sample. Longitudinal samples were available for 26 of the 86 trial participants. Cryopreserved peripheral blood mononuclear cells were obtained before treatment, at response, and at either sustained remission or disease progression. All remission and progressive disease samples were collected while patients were still receiving ibrutinib.

In the paper's terms, the time point label means: more than 10 months on ibrutinib. For TCR beta library preparation, approximately 2 micrograms of genomic DNA was extracted from cryopreserved PBMCs. Longitudinal blood samples from CLL patients on ibrutinib monotherapy underwent high-throughput TCR beta sequencing. Patients were enrolled in a phase 2 open-label single-center ibrutinib monotherapy trial. What the research found in general, with its limitations: An increase in clonality was observed at ibrutinib response, with clonality remaining stable during sustained remission and falling back toward baseline at progression. Baseline clonality exceeded that of age-matched healthy donors and correlated strongly with circulating CD8+ T-cell counts. Sampling times were not matched between patients in sustained remission and patients whose disease was progressing, and lymph node repertoires were not examined. Public clonotypes were rare and either shrank or stayed stable during treatment, and the rise in clonality at ibrutinib response reflected expansion of private clonotypes.

Each clonotype received, on average, 10x coverage in deep resolution sequencing performed on a MiSeq, where the target depth lay between 1 in 1 million and 1 in 200,000 T cells. The immunoSEQ hsTCRB Kit was used to generate TCR beta libraries. The authors processed their data as follows. The data were analyzed with ImmunoSEQ Analyzer and ImmunoSEQ Data Assistant, and V, D and J gene assignments followed IMGT definitions. Clonality, which ranges from 0 to 1, was calculated by subtracting the normalized Shannon entropy of productive rearrangement frequencies from one. Only overrepresented clonotypes making up at least 0.05% of the repertoire of each patient were included in the public clonotype analysis. About 13 age-matched healthy donor repertoires from immuneACCESS were used as controls for clonality. TCRdb limited this immuneACCESS table to in-frame rearrangements with V and J called. A share of clones is missing; checked studies link under half to unresolved V genes, and the rest is unexplained. The DNA gave D and trimming, while V, J and clone size come from that table. This sample is represented by nearly 25,000 clones; approximately 71% of them were singletons. The top ten clones comprise about half of the sample.

Rearrangement joined TRBV18 to TRBJ2-7; 7 bases in between match TRBD1. Material: PBMCs, obtained after 12 months of ibrutinib treatment. This clonotype originated in a human donor with chronic lymphocytic leukemia. Here the CDR3 is given as CASSPRQGRPYEQYF. Read as DNA, the sequence is TGTGCCAGCTCACCACGACAGGGTAGGCCCTACGAGCAGTACTTC.